What follows describes a single TCR beta chain. This sample is part of a study of blood T cell repertoires in COVID-19. Study in general: Acute and convalescent COVID-19 specimens originated in the United States, Italy and Spain.

Germline V gives CDR1 SGDLS, CDR2 YYNGEE. V gave up 0 bases and J gave up 1 base; unmatched junction bases: 3. The CDR3 is made up of 16 amino acids. TCRdb keeps only in-frame clones here, not all; method: immunoSEQ multiplex PCR. This repertoire shows 200,000 to 250,000 clones, approximately 90% found once; its top ten account for under 3.5%. The sequenced sample consisted of peripheral blood. This receptor was obtained from a young man with COVID-19, enrolled during active disease. V gene TRBV9 combines with J gene TRBJ2-3; 9 bases agree with TRBD2. The CDR3 DNA reads TGTGCCAGCAGCGTAGGGTGGACTAGCGGCACAGATACGCAGTATTTT. The encoded protein is CASSVGWTSGTDTQYF.